The 19 T cell receptor beta chains reported below all come from one sample, sequenced in a study of glioma-infiltrating T cells. The iRepertoire nested amplicon-rescue multiplex PCR amplified TCR alpha and beta CDR3s from RNA. TCRdb used MiXCR to reprocess the multiplex PCR reads, holding one entry per CDR3 protein. Among 300,000 to 400,000 distinct CDR3 sequences listed, 35% to 45% were seen once. Material: glioma tissue, nonneoplastic brain tissue, or PBMCs (not recorded which). These receptors were taken from a human donor with low-grade glioma or glioblastoma, undergoing nonglioma brain surgery, or in good health (not recorded which).

A remark on this clonotype: Its ends do not fully match the called genes, so a read error is possible. The chain has TRBV27 and TRBJ2-7; D not certain. This CDR3 is built from 15 residues. Germline V gene lookup returns CDR1 MNHEY and CDR2 SMNVEV (reference sequence). CDR3 protein: CSSSEAKDGAYEQYF. The DNA of the CDR3 is TGTTCCAGCAGTGAAGCGAAGGATGGAGCCTACGAGCAGTACTTC.

CDR3 amino acids: CASSKETGNTEAFF. CDR3 DNA sequence: TGTGCCAGCAGTAAGGAGACGGGGAACACTGAAGCTTTCTTT. The chain couples TRBV6-1 to TRBJ1-1; D call uncertain. This CDR3 region has 14 residues. Germline-derived CDR1 and CDR2 are MNHNS and SASEGT. V was pared by 5 bases and J by 1 base, with 11 bases between.

Many counts were recorded for this clonotype. J is TRBJ2-3 and V is TRBV10-3; TRBD2 matches at 11 bases. This CDR3 comprises 16 residues. Trimming removed 6 bases from V and 4 bases from J; junction bases left unmatched: 9. Looked up from germline, CDR1 is ENHRY and CDR2 is SYGVKD. In DNA form, the CDR3 reads TGTGCCATCAGCCCTTATCTAGCGGGAGGTTCAGATACGCAGTATTTT. Translation: CAISPYLAGGSDTQYF.

The sample holds one count of this clonotype. The junction shows a germline mismatch at one end, possibly a read error. The chain joins TRBV28 to TRBJ2-6; 10 nucleotides agree with TRBD2. Germline CDR1 is MDHEN and CDR2 is SYDVKM. This CDR3 comprises 19 residues. CDR3 sequence (DNA): TGTGCCAGCAGTTTTCTTTTACTAGCGGGACATCCTGGGGCCAACGCCCTGACTTTC. Its translation is CASSFLLLAGHPGANALTF.

Comments on this clonotype: With a much larger clone just one base away, this may be a read error. The chain is built from TRBV27 and TRBJ2-1; 11 bases map to TRBD2. This CDR3 has 15 amino acids. Germline assignment: CDR1 MNHEY and CDR2 SMNVEV (reference sequence). Written as DNA, the CDR3 is TGTGCCAGCAGTTATAGACTAGCGGGATGGAATGAGCAGCTCTTC. Translation gives CASSYRLAGWNEQLF.

With respect to this clonotype: A clone one base away is much larger, so this may be a read error. The chain combines TRBV28 with TRBJ1-1; D is possibly TRBD1 (5 bases). The CDR3 is 16 residues long. Germline CDR1 reads MDHEN; CDR2 reads SYDVKM. CDR3 amino acids: CASSLSQGLGNTKAFF. The CDR3, as DNA: TGTGCCAGCAGTTTGAGCCAGGGCCTAGGGAACACTAAAGCTTTCTTT. Full variable domain (remainder filled in from reference TRBV28 and TRBJ1-1): DVKVTQSSRYLVKRTGEKVFLECVQDMDHENMFWYRQDPGLGLRLIYFSYDVKMKEKGDIPEGYSVSREKKERFSLILESASTNQTSMYLCASSLSQGLGNTKAFFGQGTRLTVV.

The sample holds a few counts of this clonotype. The V gene is TRBV11-2, the J gene TRBJ2-5; D tentatively fits TRBD1 or TRBD2 (5 bases each). Germline V CDR1 and CDR2: SGHAT, FQNNGV. Trimming pared 6 bases from V and 4 bases from J, leaving 12 bases between. The CDR3 runs to 13 residues. In nucleotides, the CDR3 is TGTGCCAGCAGTTTGGGGGTCCGAGAGACCCAGTACTTC. Amino acids: CASSLGVRETQYF.

The chain uses TRBV19 and TRBJ1-3, with D unclear. The V gene lost 6 bases and the J gene lost 0 bases, with 12 bases spanning the gap. Looked up from germline, CDR1 is LNHDA and CDR2 is SQIVND (reference sequence). This CDR3 contains 15 residues. The CDR3 sequence: CASSEIWISGNTIYF. The CDR3 nucleotides are TGTGCCAGTAGCGAGATTTGGATCTCTGGAAACACCATATATTTT.

As to this clonotype: One end of the junction does not line up with germline, which may come from a read error. The rearrangement links TRBV7-2 to TRBJ1-5; 9 nucleotides align to TRBD1. This CDR3 spans 18 amino acids. From germline, CDR1 is SGHTA and CDR2 FQGNSA. CDR3 loop: CASSLGGQGAASNQPQRF. CDR3 nucleotides: TGTGCCAGCAGCTTAGGGGGACAGGGCGCCGCTAGCAATCAGCCCCAGCGTTTT.

The chain uses TRBV20-1 and TRBJ2-1, with 10 bases lining up with TRBD2. The trim removed 1 base at V and 4 bases at J, leaving 13 bases unmatched. CDR1 is DFQATT and CDR2 is SNEGSKA in the germline V gene (reference sequence). The CDR3 consists of 18 residues. The DNA of the CDR3 is TGCAGTGCTAGAGCACCATCTAGCGGGGGACTGTGGTACAATGAGCAGTTCTTC. As protein: CSARAPSSGGLWYNEQFF.

The J gene is TRBJ1-2, the V gene TRBV9; no firm D call. Trimming took off 0 bases at V and 5 bases at J, with 20 bases between the two ends. Germline V gene lookup returns CDR1 SGDLS and CDR2 YYNGEE. The CDR3 length is 17 residues. CDR3 region: CASSVDEGIPQRYGYTF. In DNA, the CDR3 is TGTGCCAGCAGCGTAGACGAAGGGATCCCCCAGAGGTATGGCTACACCTTC.

Only a few counts were recorded for this clonotype. The chain uses TRBV20-1 and TRBJ2-7, with D maybe TRBD2 (6 bases). The V end lost 3 bases, the J end lost 4 bases, and 10 bases lay between the germline ends. Germline CDR1 DFQATT, CDR2 SNEGSKA (reference sequence). CDR3 length equals 12 residues. This chain's CDR3 is CSASGSGYEQYF. DNA for the CDR3: TGCAGTGCTAGCGGGAGTGGGTACGAGCAGTACTTC.

This clonotype was counted only a few times. V is TRBV4-2 and J is TRBJ1-1, with D possibly being TRBD1 (5 bases). The length of the CDR3 is 16 residues. Germline CDR1 is LGHNA and CDR2 is YNFKEQ. V was shortened by 4 bases and J by 5 bases, with 20 bases between the two germline ends. Written as DNA, the CDR3 is TGTGCCAGCAGCCCTATGTTTGGGACCGGGGGGACTGAAGCTTTCTTT. This encodes CASSPMFGTGGTEAFF.

This clonotype showed up many times. The gene calls are TRBV15 and TRBJ2-1; D uncertain. CDR3 length: 13 amino acids. Germline CDR1 LNHNV, CDR2 YYDKDF (reference sequence). Between the trimmed V and J ends, which lost 0 bases and 5 bases, there was a span of 5 bases. CDR3 in DNA: TGTGCCACCAGCAGAGACGCCAACAATGAGCAGTTCTTC. Translating gives CATSRDANNEQFF.

V gene TRBV6-2 or TRBV6-3 combines with J gene TRBJ2-2; D unresolved. The CDR3 runs to 12 residues. With 6 bases removed from V and 7 bases from J, the gap between germline ends came to 9 bases. Per the germline V gene, CDR1 is MNHEY and CDR2 is SVGEGT. CDR3 bases: TGTGCCAGCAGAACCCTCGACGGGGAGCTGTTTTTT. This translates into CASRTLDGELFF.

V is TRBV2 and J is TRBJ2-5; D possibly corresponds to TRBD2 (6 bases). Germline V gene sequence: CDR1 SNHLY, CDR2 FYNNEI. This CDR3 contains 15 residues. The V and J ends lost 2 bases and 0 bases respectively, with 10 bases between them. As DNA, the CDR3 is TGTGCCAGCAGTGAATGGGGGGACCACCAAGAGACCCAGTACTTC. The encoded protein is CASSEWGDHQETQYF.

The chain is built from TRBV7-2 and TRBJ2-1; 8 nucleotides match TRBD1. The germline V gene has CDR1 SGHTA and CDR2 FQGNSA. V lost 5 bases to trimming and J lost 2 bases; unmatched junction nucleotides: 11. The length of the CDR3 is 17 residues. As DNA, the CDR3 is TGTGCCAGCAGCCTCACACGGAGACAGGGGACCTACAATGAGCAGTTCTTC. As protein: CASSLTRRQGTYNEQFF. The variable domain in full, completed from reference TRBV7-2 and TRBJ2-1, reads GAGVSQSPSNKVTEKGKDVELRCDPISGHTALYWYRQSLGQGLEFLIYFQGNSAPDKSGLPSDRFSAERTGGSVSTLTIQRTQQEDSAVYLCASSLTRRQGTYNEQFFGPGTRLTVL.

As regards this clonotype: Given a much more abundant clone one base away, this may be a read error. This chain connects TRBV6-2 or TRBV6-3 to TRBJ1-3, with 12 bases that match TRBD1. The CDR3 is 19 residues long. Germline assignment: CDR1 MNHEY and CDR2 SVGEGT. V trimming: 5 bases; J trimming: 9 bases; junction bases outside the gene matches: 20. CDR3 amino acids: CASSADRPGQGAISVTIYF. CDR3 in DNA: TGTGCCAGCAGTGCTGATCGGCCGGGACAGGGGGCTATATCGGTCACCATATATTTT.

On this clonotype itself: This may arise from a read error, as a much more abundant clone is one base away. The chain's CDR3 is CGAPISAREQYF. The CDR3 DNA reads TGCGGTGCCCCGATATCGGCCCGGGAGCAGTACTTC. V usage is TRBV20-1 and J usage is TRBJ2-7; D not resolved. The CDR3 runs to 12 residues. The germline V gene has CDR1 DFQATT and CDR2 SNEGSKA (reference sequence).